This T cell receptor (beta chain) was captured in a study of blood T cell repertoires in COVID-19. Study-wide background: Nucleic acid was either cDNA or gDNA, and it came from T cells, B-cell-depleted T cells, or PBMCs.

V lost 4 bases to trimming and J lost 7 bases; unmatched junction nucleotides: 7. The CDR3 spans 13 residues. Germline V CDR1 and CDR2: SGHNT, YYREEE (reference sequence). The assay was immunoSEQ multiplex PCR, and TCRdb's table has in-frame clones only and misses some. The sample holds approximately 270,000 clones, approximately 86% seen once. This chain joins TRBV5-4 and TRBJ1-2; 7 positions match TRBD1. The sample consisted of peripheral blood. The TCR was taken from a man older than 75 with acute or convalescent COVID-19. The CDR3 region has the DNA TGTGCCAGCAGCCTCGGGACAGAAGTTGGCTACACCTTC. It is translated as CASSLGTEVGYTF.